What follows are 16 T cell receptor beta chains derived from one specimen sequenced in a study of CD4 T cells in relation to SARS-CoV-2 and coronaviruses. No antigens are known for them. Only in-frame clones appear in the TCRdb table, and some are missing; sequencing was by immunoSEQ multiplex PCR. The profile shows 38,000 or so clones, roughly 80% of them singletons. Input material: memory CD4+ T cells from PBMCs, cultured in vitro. The receptors come from an adult with COVID-19.

The rearrangement uses TRBV5-1 and TRBJ1-5, with no clear D. CDR3 size: 17 residues. From germline, CDR1 is SGHRS and CDR2 YFSETQ. The V and J ends lost 0 bases and 0 bases respectively, with 13 bases between them. CDR3 sequence (DNA): TGCGCCAGCAGCTTGGCCACCCCTGGTAATAGCAATCAGCCCCAGCATTTT. It encodes CASSLATPGNSNQPQHF.

The chain employs TRBV7-3 and TRBJ2-3, with D unresolved. Germline-derived CDR1 and CDR2 are SGHTA and FQGTGA. The CDR3 is 11 residues long. Trimming removed 6 bases at V and 3 bases at J, with 4 bases between. CDR3 coding DNA: TGTGCCAGCAGGGGGACAGATACGCAGTATTTT. It is translated as CASRGTDTQYF.

This chain connects TRBV3-1 (or the pseudogene TRBV3-2) to TRBJ2-3; 8 bases are shared with TRBD2. V shed 1 base and J 6 bases; nucleotides not matched to a gene: 12. CDR3 length: 17 amino acids. Germline V lookup: CDR1 LGHDT, CDR2 YNNKEL (reference sequence). CDR3 DNA: TGTGCCAGCAGCCAAGGGGCGAGCGGGAGATTGGGGGATACGCAGTATTTT. This sequence encodes CASSQGASGRLGDTQYF.

The chain has TRBV5-1 and TRBJ1-1; D not certain. The CDR3 length is 14 residues. Trimming shortened V by 3 bases and J by 2 bases, and 11 bases separated the two germline ends. Looked up from germline, CDR1 is SGHRS and CDR2 is YFSETQ. CDR3 region: CASSSRGANTEAFF. The DNA for the CDR3 is TGCGCCAGCAGCTCACGCGGAGCAAACACTGAAGCTTTCTTT.

The chain joins TRBV9 to TRBJ1-2; D call uncertain. Germline-derived CDR1 and CDR2 are SGDLS and YYNGEE. CDR3 length equals 13 residues. Trimming stripped 0 bases from V and 8 bases from J, with 11 bases between. The CDR3 here is CASSVGKEPGYTF. Written as DNA, the CDR3 is TGTGCCAGCAGCGTAGGGAAGGAGCCGGGCTACACCTTC.

The rearrangement links TRBV28 to TRBJ2-7; TRBD1 agrees at 10 bases. Trimming removed 7 bases from V and 6 bases from J; junction bases left unmatched: 18. There are 17 residues in the CDR3. Per the germline V gene, CDR1 is MDHEN and CDR2 is SYDVKM. CDR3 sequence (DNA): TGTGCCAGCACCTTCACCCCCCCCCGACAGGGGGCTGGCGAGCAGTACTTC. Protein: CASTFTPPRQGAGEQYF.

The genes are TRBV2 and TRBJ2-3; TRBD2 might be the D (7 bases). Germline lookup yields CDR1 SNHLY and CDR2 FYNNEI. The CDR3 totals 17 residues. Trimming shortened V by 4 bases and J by 6 bases, and 23 bases separated the two germline ends. CDR3 nucleotides: TGTGCCAGCAGTGGGGAGGGCCCGGGGGCCCATTGGGATACGCAGTATTTT. Amino acid sequence: CASSGEGPGAHWDTQYF.

This clone came up once. The chain uses TRBV6-5 and TRBJ2-2, with a possible D match to TRBD2 (7 bases). This CDR3 spans 15 amino acids. Trimming pared 2 bases from V and 4 bases from J, leaving 11 bases between. Germline V gene data show CDR1 as MNHEY and CDR2 as SVGAGI. The CDR3 loop reads CASSYRGAGTGELFF. DNA of the CDR3: TGTGCCAGCAGTTACCGGGGGGCGGGCACCGGGGAGCTGTTTTTT.

The J gene is TRBJ2-7, the V gene TRBV7-9; D ambiguous. Germline V lookup: CDR1 SEHNR, CDR2 FQNEAQ (reference sequence). V lost 8 bases, J lost 0 bases, and 11 bases lay in between. This CDR3 is 13 amino acids long. The CDR3: CASLRSDSYEQYF. The DNA for the CDR3 is TGTGCCAGCCTGAGGTCCGACTCCTACGAGCAGTACTTC. The whole variable domain, remainder taken from reference TRBV7-9 and TRBJ2-7, is DTGVSQNPRHKITKRGQNVTFRCDPISEHNRLYWYRQTLGQGPEFLTYFQNEAQLEKSRLLSDRFSAERPKGSFSTLEIQRTEQGDSAMYLCASLRSDSYEQYFGPGTRLTVT.

The V gene is TRBV20-1, the J gene TRBJ2-7; no reliable D call. Germline lookup yields CDR1 DFQATT and CDR2 SNEGSKA (reference sequence). V was trimmed by 3 bases and J by 2 bases, leaving 14 bases between them. The CDR3 covers 14 residues. This CDR3 reads CSASRPNKPYEQYF. CDR3 nucleotides: TGCAGTGCTAGTCGGCCAAATAAACCCTACGAGCAGTACTTC.

The chain couples TRBV6-5 to TRBJ1-4, with unresolved D. This CDR3 spans 15 amino acids. V lost 6 bases and J 0 bases, leaving 11 bases between the germline ends. Germline V CDR1 and CDR2: MNHEY, SVGAGI. The CDR3 coding sequence is TGTGCCAGCAGAGGAAGTTTTGCAACTAATGAAAAACTGTTTTTT. This sequence encodes CASRGSFATNEKLFF.

The chain joins TRBV18 to TRBJ1-1; D is unresolved. Germline-derived CDR1 and CDR2 are KGHSH and LQKENI. There are 13 residues in the CDR3. V was pared by 2 bases and J by 3 bases, with 7 bases between. CDR3 amino acids: CASSPTRDTEAFF. The CDR3 nucleotides are TGTGCCAGCTCACCAACCCGGGACACTGAAGCTTTCTTT. The full variable domain, rest sourced from reference TRBV18 and TRBJ1-1, is NAGVMQNPRHLVRRRGQEARLRCSPMKGHSHVYWYRQLPEEGLKFMVYLQKENIIDESGMPKERFSAEFPKEGPSILRIQQVVRGDSAAYFCASSPTRDTEAFFGQGTRLTVV.

The chain carries TRBV5-5 and TRBJ2-7; D ambiguous. CDR1 SGHKS and CDR2 YYEKEE come from the germline V gene (reference sequence). This CDR3 is built from 14 residues. V dropped 4 bases and J dropped 0 bases, with 11 bases sitting between them. Here the CDR3 DNA reads TGTGCCAGCAGCCCGAATTACTTCTCCTACGAGCAGTACTTC. Translating gives CASSPNYFSYEQYF.

The chain is built from TRBV29-1 and TRBJ1-1; D uncertain. V was pared by 4 bases and J by 5 bases, with 8 bases between. The CDR3 is made up of 11 amino acids. Germline V gene data show CDR1 as SQVTM and CDR2 as ANQGSEA. The CDR3 loop reads CSVVSRTEAFF. DNA for the CDR3: TGCAGCGTTGTGAGTCGTACTGAAGCTTTCTTT.

The chain links TRBV7-3 to TRBJ2-1; possibly TRBD2 for D (6 bases). Germline V lookup: CDR1 SGHTA, CDR2 FQGTGA. V was clipped by 5 bases and J by 0 bases, with 17 bases between them. The CDR3 has 17 residues. The CDR3 nucleotides are TGTGCCAGCAGCCGACAAGGGCGGAGGGTCTCCTACAATGAGCAGTTCTTC. Protein product: CASSRQGRRVSYNEQFF.

The chain links TRBV27 to TRBJ1-4, with D maybe TRBD1 (5 bases). The V end lost 8 bases, the J end lost 8 bases, and 12 bases lay between the germline ends. Per germline, CDR1 MNHEY and CDR2 SMNVEV (reference sequence). The CDR3 loop spans 12 amino acids. DNA of the CDR3: TGTGCCAGCGCCCAGAGGGGAGAAAAACTGTTTTTT. Translated: CASAQRGEKLFF.